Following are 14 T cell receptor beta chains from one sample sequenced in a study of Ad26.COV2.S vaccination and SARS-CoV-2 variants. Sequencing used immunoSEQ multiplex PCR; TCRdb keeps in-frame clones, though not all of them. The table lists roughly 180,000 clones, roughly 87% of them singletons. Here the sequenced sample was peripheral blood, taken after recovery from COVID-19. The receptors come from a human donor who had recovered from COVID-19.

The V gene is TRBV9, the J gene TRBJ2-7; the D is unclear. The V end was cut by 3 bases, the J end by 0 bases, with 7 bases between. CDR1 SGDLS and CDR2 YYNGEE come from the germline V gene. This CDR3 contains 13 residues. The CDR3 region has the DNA TGTGCCAGCAGCGCAAAGAGCTCCTACGAGCAGTACTTC. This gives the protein CASSAKSSYEQYF.

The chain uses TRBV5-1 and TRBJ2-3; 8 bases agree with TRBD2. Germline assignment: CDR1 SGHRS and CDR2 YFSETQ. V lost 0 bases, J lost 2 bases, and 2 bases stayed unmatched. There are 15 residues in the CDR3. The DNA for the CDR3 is TGCGCCAGCAGCTTGGAACTAGCGGACACAGATACGCAGTATTTT. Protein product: CASSLELADTDTQYF.

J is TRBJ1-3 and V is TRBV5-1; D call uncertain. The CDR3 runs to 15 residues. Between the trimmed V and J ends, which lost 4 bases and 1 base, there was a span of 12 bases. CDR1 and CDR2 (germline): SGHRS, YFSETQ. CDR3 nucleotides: TGCGCCAGCAGCCAAACAGTGGGATCTGGAAACACCATATATTTT. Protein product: CASSQTVGSGNTIYF.

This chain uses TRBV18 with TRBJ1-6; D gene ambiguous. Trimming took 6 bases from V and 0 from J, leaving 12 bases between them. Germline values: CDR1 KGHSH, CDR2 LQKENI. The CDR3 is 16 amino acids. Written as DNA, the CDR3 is TGTGCCAGCTCGCCGACATCTAGCTCCTATAATTCACCCCTCCACTTT. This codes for CASSPTSSSYNSPLHF.

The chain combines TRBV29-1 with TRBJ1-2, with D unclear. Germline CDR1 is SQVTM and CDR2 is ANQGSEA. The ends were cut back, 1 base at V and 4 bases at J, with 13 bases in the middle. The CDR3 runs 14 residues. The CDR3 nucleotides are TGCAGCGTTGAAGTGGGTGTGGGAGTCTATGGCTACACCTTC. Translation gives CSVEVGVGVYGYTF.

The CDR3 nucleotides read TGCGCCAGCAGCCCTCCGGGACAGGGTTATGAGCAGTTCTTC. Protein: CASSPPGQGYEQFF. V gene TRBV5-1 combines with J gene TRBJ2-1; 9 bases match TRBD1. The germline CDR1 and CDR2 sequences are SGHRS and YFSETQ. The length of the CDR3 is 14 residues. V was clipped by 4 bases and J by 8 bases; unmatched bases: 7.

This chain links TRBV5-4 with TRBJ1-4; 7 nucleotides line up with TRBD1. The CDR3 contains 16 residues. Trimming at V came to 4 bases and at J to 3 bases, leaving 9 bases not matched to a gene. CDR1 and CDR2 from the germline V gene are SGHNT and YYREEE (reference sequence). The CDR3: CASSQSRQGSNEKLFF. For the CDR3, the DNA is TGTGCCAGCAGCCAATCAAGACAGGGATCTAATGAAAAACTGTTTTTT.

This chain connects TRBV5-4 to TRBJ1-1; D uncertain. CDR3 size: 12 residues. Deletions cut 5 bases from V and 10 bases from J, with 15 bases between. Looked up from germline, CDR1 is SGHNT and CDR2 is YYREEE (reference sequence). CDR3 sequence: CASSFGTEVAFF. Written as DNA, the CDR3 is TGTGCCAGCAGTTTTGGTACCGAAGTAGCTTTCTTT.

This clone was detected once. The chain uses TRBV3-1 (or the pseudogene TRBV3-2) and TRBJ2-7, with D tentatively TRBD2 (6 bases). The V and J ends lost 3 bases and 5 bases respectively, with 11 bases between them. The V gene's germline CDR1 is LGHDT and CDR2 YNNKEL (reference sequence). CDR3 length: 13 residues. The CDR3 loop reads CASSQAGGNEQYF. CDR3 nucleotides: TGTGCCAGCAGCCAGGCCGGGGGAAACGAGCAGTACTTC.

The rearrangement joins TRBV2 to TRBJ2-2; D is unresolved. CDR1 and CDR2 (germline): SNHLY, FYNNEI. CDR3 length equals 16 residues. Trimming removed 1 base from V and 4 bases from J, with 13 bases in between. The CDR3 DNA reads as TGTGCCAGCAGTGAAGAACATCCCAGGCTCACCGGGGAGCTGTTTTTT. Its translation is CASSEEHPRLTGELFF.

The CDR3 DNA reads TGTGCCAGCAGAGTCTATCAGGGGGCTCGCAATCAGCCCCAGCATTTT. Residues: CASRVYQGARNQPQHF. This chain joins TRBV2 and TRBJ1-5, with TRBD1 identical over 8 bases. The CDR3 is 16 residues long. Germline loops: CDR1 SNHLY, CDR2 FYNNEI. Germline trimming cut 6 bases from V and 2 bases from J; bases unmatched to any gene: 9.

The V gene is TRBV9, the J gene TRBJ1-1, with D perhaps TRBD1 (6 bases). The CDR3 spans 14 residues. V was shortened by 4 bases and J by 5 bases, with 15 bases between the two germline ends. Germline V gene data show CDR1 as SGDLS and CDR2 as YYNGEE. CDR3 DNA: TGTGCCAGCAGCCCCTTGGAGGGGGGGACTGAAGCTTTCTTT. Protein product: CASSPLEGGTEAFF.

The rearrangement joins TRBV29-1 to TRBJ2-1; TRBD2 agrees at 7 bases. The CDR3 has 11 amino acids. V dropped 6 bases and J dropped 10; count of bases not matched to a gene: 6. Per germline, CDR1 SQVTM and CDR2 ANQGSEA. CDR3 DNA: TGCAGCGTAACTGGAGCGGGGGAGCAGTTCTTC. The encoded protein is CSVTGAGEQFF.

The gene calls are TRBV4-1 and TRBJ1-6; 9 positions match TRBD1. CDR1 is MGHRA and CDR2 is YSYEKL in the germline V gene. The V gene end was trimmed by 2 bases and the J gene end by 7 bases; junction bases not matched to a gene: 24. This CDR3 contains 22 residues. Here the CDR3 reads CASSQRPIIGQGFEFENSPLHF. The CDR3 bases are TGCGCCAGCAGCCAACGTCCAATCATCGGACAGGGGTTCGAGTTTGAAAATTCACCCCTCCACTTT.